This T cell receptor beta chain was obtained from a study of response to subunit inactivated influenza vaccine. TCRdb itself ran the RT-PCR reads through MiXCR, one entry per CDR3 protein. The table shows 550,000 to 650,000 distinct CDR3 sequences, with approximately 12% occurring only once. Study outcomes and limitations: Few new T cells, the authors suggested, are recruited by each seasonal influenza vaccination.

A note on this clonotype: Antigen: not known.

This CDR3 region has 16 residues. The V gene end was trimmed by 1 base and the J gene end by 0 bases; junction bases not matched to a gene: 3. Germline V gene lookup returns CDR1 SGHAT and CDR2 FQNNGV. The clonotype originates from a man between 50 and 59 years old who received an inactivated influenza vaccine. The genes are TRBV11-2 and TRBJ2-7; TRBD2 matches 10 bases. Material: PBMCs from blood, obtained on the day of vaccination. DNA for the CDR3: TGTGCCAGCAGCTTAGTGAGCGGGAGGGGCTCCTACGAGCAGTACTTC. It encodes CASSLVSGRGSYEQYF.